Listed below are T cell receptor beta chains from one sample, sequenced in a study of T cells in Graves' hyperthyroidism and ophthalmopathy. MiXCR was run by TCRdb on the multiplex PCR reads, yielding one entry per CDR3 protein. Here the sample spans about 350,000 distinct CDR3 sequences, 15% to 20% being singletons. The sample was blood. These receptors all stem from a woman in her 40s with Graves' ophthalmopathy. Each CDR3 is given with its conserved first and last residue. D genes are given only for firm matches.

V gene: TRBV14; J gene: TRBJ2-4; D gene: TRBD2; CDR3 protein: CASSQDDSLGLAGSSTAKNIQYF
V gene: TRBV19; J gene: TRBJ2-3; D gene: NA; CDR3 protein: CASRRGGSGPASTDTQYF
V gene: TRBV3-1; J gene: TRBJ1-1; D gene: TRBD1; CDR3 protein: CASSLGDRRNTEAFF
V gene: TRBV20-1; J gene: TRBJ1-1; D gene: NA; CDR3 protein: CSARAVVGRINTEAFF
V gene: TRBV6-5; J gene: TRBJ2-7; D gene: NA; CDR3 protein: CASSSPGRGLGEQYF
V gene: TRBV6-2/TRBV6-3; J gene: TRBJ1-5; D gene: NA; CDR3 protein: CASTDLYNQPQHF
V gene: TRBV28; J gene: TRBJ2-7; D gene: TRBD1; CDR3 protein: CASSSGTGLHEQYF
V gene: TRBV10-3; J gene: TRBJ2-7; D gene: TRBD2; CDR3 protein: CAISEREGMHEQYF
V gene: TRBV11-2; J gene: TRBJ2-5; D gene: NA; CDR3 protein: CASSLGDLGGPEGTQYF
V gene: TRBV6-5; J gene: TRBJ2-7; D gene: TRBD2; CDR3 protein: CACSYSGTSGYEQYF
V gene: TRBV5-4; J gene: TRBJ2-5; D gene: TRBD1; CDR3 protein: CASSLPGQGLQYF
V gene: TRBV12-3/TRBV12-4; J gene: TRBJ1-1; D gene: NA; CDR3 protein: CASSGERRTVEAFF
V gene: TRBV4-3; J gene: TRBJ2-7; D gene: NA; CDR3 protein: CASSPSGALYEQYF
V gene: TRBV5-1; J gene: TRBJ2-7; D gene: TRBD2; CDR3 protein: CASSLEGLAGGEQYF
V gene: TRBV25-1; J gene: TRBJ1-1; D gene: NA; CDR3 protein: CASSAGRFNLAFF
V gene: TRBV24-1; J gene: TRBJ2-3; D gene: NA; CDR3 protein: CATSDPFTDTQYF
V gene: TRBV12-3/TRBV12-4; J gene: TRBJ1-2; D gene: NA; CDR3 protein: CASSSIQVRNYGYTF
V gene: TRBV20-1; J gene: TRBJ2-6; D gene: NA; CDR3 protein: CSARGISGANVLTF
V gene: TRBV11-2; J gene: TRBJ2-5; D gene: TRBD2; CDR3 protein: CASSLEIAGDRQETQYF
V gene: TRBV28; J gene: TRBJ1-2; D gene: NA; CDR3 protein: CASRTGARDGYTF
V gene: TRBV6-1; J gene: TRBJ1-5; D gene: NA; CDR3 protein: CASEGLGRNQPQHF
V gene: TRBV15; J gene: TRBJ2-7; D gene: NA; CDR3 protein: CATSRGDNSYEQYF
V gene: TRBV12-3/TRBV12-4; J gene: TRBJ2-7; D gene: TRBD1; CDR3 protein: CASSHTTGTEQYF
V gene: TRBV20-1; J gene: TRBJ1-1; D gene: NA; CDR3 protein: CSASVGPEAFF
V gene: TRBV2; J gene: TRBJ1-5; D gene: NA; CDR3 protein: CASSTRQYSNQPQHF
V gene: TRBV7-2; J gene: TRBJ2-7; D gene: NA; CDR3 protein: CASSRGGGSGEQYF
V gene: TRBV5-1; J gene: TRBJ2-7; D gene: NA; CDR3 protein: CASSDDSNEQYF
V gene: TRBV24-1; J gene: TRBJ2-7; D gene: NA; CDR3 protein: CATSPGGYEQYF
V gene: TRBV20-1; J gene: TRBJ2-7; D gene: TRBD2; CDR3 protein: CSARSSGRGYEQYF
V gene: TRBV2; J gene: TRBJ2-5; D gene: TRBD2; CDR3 protein: CASSGLAGGQETQYF
V gene: TRBV24-1; J gene: TRBJ2-5; D gene: TRBD1; CDR3 protein: CATSEPTGAQRETQYF
V gene: TRBV7-2; J gene: TRBJ1-1; D gene: TRBD1; CDR3 protein: CASSLVVRGREGLNTEAFF
V gene: TRBV6-5; J gene: TRBJ2-7; D gene: TRBD2; CDR3 protein: CASVRGAGASYEQYF
V gene: TRBV6-2/TRBV6-3; J gene: TRBJ1-1; D gene: NA; CDR3 protein: CASSYMVRSYTEAFF
V gene: TRBV3-1; J gene: TRBJ1-5; D gene: NA; CDR3 protein: CASSQELDQPQHF
V gene: TRBV20-1; J gene: TRBJ2-5; D gene: NA; CDR3 protein: CSAHRNLQETQYF
V gene: TRBV28; J gene: TRBJ1-5; D gene: NA; CDR3 protein: CASSGRGGGNQPQHF
V gene: TRBV28; J gene: TRBJ2-5; D gene: TRBD2; CDR3 protein: CASRGGVQETQYF
V gene: TRBV30; J gene: TRBJ2-2; D gene: TRBD2; CDR3 protein: CAWSAGLAGGAGELFF
V gene: TRBV9; J gene: TRBJ2-5; D gene: TRBD2; CDR3 protein: CASSVGGAGAHQETQYF
V gene: TRBV12-3/TRBV12-4; J gene: TRBJ2-7; D gene: NA; CDR3 protein: CASSFSTSGNEQYF
V gene: TRBV27; J gene: TRBJ1-1; D gene: NA; CDR3 protein: CASRQLTGGFNTEAFF
V gene: TRBV6-1; J gene: TRBJ1-2; D gene: NA; CDR3 protein: CASRLGGGADYGYTF
V gene: TRBV7-2; J gene: TRBJ2-7; D gene: NA; CDR3 protein: CASSFGGLPEDEQYF
V gene: TRBV10-3; J gene: TRBJ1-5; D gene: NA; CDR3 protein: CAISGGNQPQHF
V gene: TRBV5-6; J gene: TRBJ1-3; D gene: NA; CDR3 protein: CASSLAGPARRTIYF